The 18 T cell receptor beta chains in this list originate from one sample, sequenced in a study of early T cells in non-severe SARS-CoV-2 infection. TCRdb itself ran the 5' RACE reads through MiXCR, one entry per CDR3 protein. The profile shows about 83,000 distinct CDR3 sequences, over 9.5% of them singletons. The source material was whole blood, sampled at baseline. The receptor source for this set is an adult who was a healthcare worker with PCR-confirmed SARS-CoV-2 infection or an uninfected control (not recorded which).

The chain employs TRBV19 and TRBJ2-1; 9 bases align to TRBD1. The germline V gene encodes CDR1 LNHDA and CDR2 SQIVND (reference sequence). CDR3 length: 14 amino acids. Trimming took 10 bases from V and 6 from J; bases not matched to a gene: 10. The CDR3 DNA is TGTGCCACCAAGGGGACAGGGAGGGTCAATGAGCAGTTCTTC. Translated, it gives CATKGTGRVNEQFF.

The CDR3 loop reads CASSITSLSDTQYF. In DNA form, the CDR3 reads TGTGCCAGTAGTATTACTAGCTTGTCAGATACGCAGTATTTT. The chain joins TRBV19 to TRBJ2-3; D might be TRBD2 (6 bases). V dropped 3 bases and J dropped 4 bases, with 11 bases sitting between them. CDR1 is LNHDA, CDR2 SQIVND, per germline (reference sequence). This CDR3 has 14 residues.

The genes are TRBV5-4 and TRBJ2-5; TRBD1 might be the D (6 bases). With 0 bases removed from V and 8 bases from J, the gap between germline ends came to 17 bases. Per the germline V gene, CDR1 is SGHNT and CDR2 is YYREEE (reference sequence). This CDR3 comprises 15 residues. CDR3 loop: CASSLGQAQGGTQYF. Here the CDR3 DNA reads TGTGCCAGCAGCTTGGGGCAGGCACAAGGGGGAACCCAGTACTTC.

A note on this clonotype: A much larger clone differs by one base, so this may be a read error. The CDR3 DNA reads as TGTGCCAGCAGCTTAGCGGGGACCGGGGAGCTGTTTTTT. Translation gives CASSLAGTGELFF. The rearrangement links TRBV7-8 to TRBJ2-2; D is unclear. V lost 0 bases and J lost 5, with 4 bases in between. The CDR3 has 13 residues. Germline-derived CDR1 and CDR2 are SGHVS and FQNEAQ.

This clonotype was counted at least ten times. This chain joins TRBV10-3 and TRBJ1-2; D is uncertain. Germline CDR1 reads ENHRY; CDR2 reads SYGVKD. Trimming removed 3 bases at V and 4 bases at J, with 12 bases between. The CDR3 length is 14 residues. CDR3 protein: CAISDNGEGYGYTF. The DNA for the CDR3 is TGTGCCATCAGTGATAACGGCGAAGGCTATGGCTACACCTTC.

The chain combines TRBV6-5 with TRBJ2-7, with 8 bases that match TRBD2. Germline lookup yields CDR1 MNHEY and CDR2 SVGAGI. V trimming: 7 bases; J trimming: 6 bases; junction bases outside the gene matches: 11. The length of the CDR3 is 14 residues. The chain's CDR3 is CASIGGGAMSEQYF. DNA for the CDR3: TGTGCCAGCATCGGGGGGGGAGCGATGAGCGAGCAGTACTTC.

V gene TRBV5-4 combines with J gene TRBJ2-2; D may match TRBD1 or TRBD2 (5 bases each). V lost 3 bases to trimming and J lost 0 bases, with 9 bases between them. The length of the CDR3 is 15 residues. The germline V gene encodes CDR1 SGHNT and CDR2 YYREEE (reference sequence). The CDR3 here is CASSSGTANTGELFF. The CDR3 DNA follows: TGTGCCAGCAGCTCTGGGACGGCGAACACCGGGGAGCTGTTTTTT.

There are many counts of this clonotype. As DNA, the CDR3 is TGTGCCAGCAGCTTAGGGGAGGGATCCGCCAAAAACATTCAGTACTTC. It specifies CASSLGEGSAKNIQYF. This chain connects TRBV7-9 to TRBJ2-4; 7 nucleotides match TRBD2. The CDR3 has 16 amino acids. J gave up 1 base and V 1 base, and 4 bases lay outside the gene matches. Germline V CDR1 and CDR2: SEHNR, FQNEAQ (reference sequence).

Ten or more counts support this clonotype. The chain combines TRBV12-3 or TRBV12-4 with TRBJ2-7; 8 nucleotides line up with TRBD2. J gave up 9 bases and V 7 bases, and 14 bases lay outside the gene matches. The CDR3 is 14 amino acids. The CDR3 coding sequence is TGTGCCAGCACCCCCATGTGGGGGCTAGCGGGGCAGTACTTC. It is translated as CASTPMWGLAGQYF.

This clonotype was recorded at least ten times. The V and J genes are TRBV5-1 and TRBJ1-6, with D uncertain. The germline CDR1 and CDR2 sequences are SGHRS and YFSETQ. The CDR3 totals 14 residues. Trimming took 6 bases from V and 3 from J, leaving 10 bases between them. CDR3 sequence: CASKEEDYNSPLHF. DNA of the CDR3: TGCGCCAGCAAGGAGGAAGACTATAATTCACCCCTCCACTTT.

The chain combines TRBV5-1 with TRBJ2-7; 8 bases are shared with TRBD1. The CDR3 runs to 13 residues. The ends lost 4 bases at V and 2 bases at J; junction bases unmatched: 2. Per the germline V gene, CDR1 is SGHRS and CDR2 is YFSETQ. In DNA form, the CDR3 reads TGCGCCAGCAGCGTGGACAGGGCCTACGAGCAGTACTTC. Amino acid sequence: CASSVDRAYEQYF.

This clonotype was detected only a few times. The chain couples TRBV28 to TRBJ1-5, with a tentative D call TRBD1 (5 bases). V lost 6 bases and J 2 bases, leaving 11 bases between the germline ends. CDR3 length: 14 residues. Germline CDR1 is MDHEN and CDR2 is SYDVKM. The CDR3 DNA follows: TGTGCCAGCAGGGGACTGGGGGGCAATCAGCCCCAGCATTTT. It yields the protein CASRGLGGNQPQHF.

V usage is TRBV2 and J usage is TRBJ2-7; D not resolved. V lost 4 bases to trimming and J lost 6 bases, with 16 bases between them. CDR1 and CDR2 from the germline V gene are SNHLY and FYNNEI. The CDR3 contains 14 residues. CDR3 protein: CASSAVSLKGEQYF. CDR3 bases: TGTGCCAGCAGTGCCGTGTCACTCAAGGGCGAGCAGTACTTC.

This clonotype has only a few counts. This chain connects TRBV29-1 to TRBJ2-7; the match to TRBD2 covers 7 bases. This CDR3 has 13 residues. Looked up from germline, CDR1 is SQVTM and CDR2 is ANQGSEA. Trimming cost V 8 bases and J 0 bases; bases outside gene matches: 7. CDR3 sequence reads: CSIIPSGSYEQYF. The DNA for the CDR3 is TGCAGCATCATCCCTAGCGGCTCCTACGAGCAGTACTTC.

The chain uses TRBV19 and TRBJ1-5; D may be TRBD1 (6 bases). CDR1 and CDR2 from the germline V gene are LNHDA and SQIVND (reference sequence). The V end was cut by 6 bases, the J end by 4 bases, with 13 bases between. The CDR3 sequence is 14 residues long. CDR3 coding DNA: TGTGCCAGTAGGAATGGGGGCACTAATCAGCCCCAGCATTTT. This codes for CASRNGGTNQPQHF.

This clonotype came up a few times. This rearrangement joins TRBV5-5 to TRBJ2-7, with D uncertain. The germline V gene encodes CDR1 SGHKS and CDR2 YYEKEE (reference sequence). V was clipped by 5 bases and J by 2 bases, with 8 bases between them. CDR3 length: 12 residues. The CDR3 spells CASSVSPYEQYF. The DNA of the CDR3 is TGTGCCAGCAGTGTTTCGCCCTACGAGCAGTACTTC.

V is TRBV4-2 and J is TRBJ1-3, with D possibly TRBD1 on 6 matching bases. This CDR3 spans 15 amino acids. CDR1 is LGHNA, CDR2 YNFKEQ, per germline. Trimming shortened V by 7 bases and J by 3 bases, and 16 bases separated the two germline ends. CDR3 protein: CASNGGAINGNTIYF. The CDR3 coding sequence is TGTGCCAGCAACGGGGGGGCGATTAATGGAAACACCATATATTTT.

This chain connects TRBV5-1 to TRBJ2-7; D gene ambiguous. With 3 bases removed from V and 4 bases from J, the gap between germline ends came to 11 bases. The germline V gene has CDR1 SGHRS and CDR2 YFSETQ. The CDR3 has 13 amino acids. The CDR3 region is CASSSRGVYEQYF. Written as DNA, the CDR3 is TGCGCCAGCAGCTCCCGCGGCGTATACGAGCAGTACTTC.